The 28 T cell receptor beta chains reported below all come from one sample, sequenced in a study of shared clonotypes between healthy human individuals. Clones were read by immunoSEQ multiplex PCR, and TCRdb kept only the in-frame ones, dropping some. The table lists a few million clones, approximately 93% of them singletons. Material: naive CD4+ T cells from PBMCs. Stated subset: CD45RA+ positively selected. These receptors all come from a man in his late teens or twenties in good health. Some clones in this sample may be carry-over from other donors' samples.

The chain couples TRBV6-1 to TRBJ1-1; no definite D call. CDR3 length equals 12 residues. In germline, CDR1 is MNHNS, CDR2 SASEGT. Trimming cost V 2 bases and J 6 bases, with 7 bases left between them. The CDR3 nucleotides are TGTGCCAGCAGTGAACGGCGGTCTGAAGCTTTCTTT. Amino acids: CASSERRSEAFF.

The DNA for the CDR3 is TGCAGCGTTGAAGTTGGGGGGGGGACCCAGTACTTC. This encodes CSVEVGGGTQYF. The chain uses TRBV29-1 and TRBJ2-5, with 7 bases lining up with TRBD2. The V and J ends lost 1 base and 7 bases, in that order; junction bases with no gene match: 3. Germline V gives CDR1 SQVTM, CDR2 ANQGSEA. CDR3 length: 12 amino acids.

The chain combines TRBV7-2 with TRBJ1-1; 7 nucleotides align to TRBD1. V shed 8 bases, J shed 3 bases, and the junction held 6 bases outside the gene matches. Germline loops: CDR1 SGHTA, CDR2 FQGNSA. The CDR3 contains 13 residues. For the CDR3, the DNA is TGTGCCAGCCAACAGGGGATAGACACTGAAGCTTTCTTT. Residues: CASQQGIDTEAFF.

The sample holds one count of this clone. The sample carries other DNA sequences with the same CDR3. J is TRBJ2-2 and V is TRBV5-1, with D perhaps matching TRBD1 (6 bases). V was pared by 4 bases and J by 3 bases, with 13 bases between. The germline V gene has CDR1 SGHRS and CDR2 YFSETQ. The CDR3 consists of 15 residues. CDR3 loop: CASSLPGADTGELFF. CDR3 nucleotide sequence: TGCGCCAGCAGCCTGCCAGGGGCAGACACCGGGGAGCTGTTTTTT. Full variable domain (missing parts from reference TRBV5-1 and TRBJ2-2): KAGVTQTPRYLIKTRGQQVTLSCSPISGHRSVSWYQQTPGQGLQFLFEYFSETQRNKGNFPGRFSGRQFSNSRSEMNVSTLELGDSALYLCASSLPGADTGELFFGEGSRLTVL.

V usage is TRBV11-2 and J usage is TRBJ2-7, with 7 bases matching TRBD1. The CDR3 is 15 residues long. CDR1 is SGHAT, CDR2 FQNNGV, per germline. Trimming took 1 base from V and 1 from J; bases not matched to a gene: 4. The CDR3 region has the DNA TGTGCCAGCAGCTTAGTACCGGGACAGTCCTACGAGCAGTACTTC. Translating gives CASSLVPGQSYEQYF.

DNA for the CDR3: TGTGCCAGTAGTACTTTACCCCAGACGAGACCCTACAATGAGCAGTTCTTC. Its translation: CASSTLPQTRPYNEQFF. The V call is TRBV19, the J call TRBJ2-1; D call uncertain. V lost 4 bases and J lost 2, with 18 bases in between. The CDR3 loop spans 17 amino acids. The V gene's germline CDR1 is LNHDA and CDR2 SQIVND (reference sequence). The variable domain in full, completed from reference TRBV19 and TRBJ2-1, reads DGGITQSPKYLFRKEGQNVTLSCEQNLNHDAMYWYRQDPGQGLRLIYYSQIVNDFQKGDIAEGYSVSREKKESFPLTVTSAQKNPTAFYLCASSTLPQTRPYNEQFFGPGTRLTVL.

The chain uses TRBV5-4 and TRBJ2-3; possibly TRBD2 for D (5 bases). This CDR3 is 16 amino acids long. The V gene lost 6 bases and the J gene lost 3 bases, with 20 bases spanning the gap. Germline CDR1 is SGHNT and CDR2 is YYREEE (reference sequence). CDR3 sequence: CASTTAGLASTDTQYF. CDR3 DNA sequence: TGTGCCAGCACCACGGCTGGGCTAGCCTCGACAGATACGCAGTATTTT.

The chain recombines TRBV28 with TRBJ2-2, with TRBD1 matching 8 bases. From germline, CDR1 is MDHEN and CDR2 SYDVKM. The CDR3 is 15 residues long. The J segment lost 3 bases and the V segment lost 5 bases, leaving 5 bases of the junction unmatched. The CDR3, as DNA: TGTGCCAGCAGTGACCCGACAGGGGACACCGGGGAGCTGTTTTTT. It specifies CASSDPTGDTGELFF.

The chain links TRBV29-1 to TRBJ2-7; tentative D call: TRBD1 (5 bases). CDR1 and CDR2 (germline): SQVTM, ANQGSEA. Trimming cost V 6 bases and J 3 bases, with 9 bases left between them. This CDR3 comprises 11 residues. CDR3 loop: CSVQGVYEQYF. CDR3 coding DNA: TGCAGCGTCCAGGGCGTCTACGAGCAGTACTTC.

For the CDR3, the DNA is TGTGCCAGCAGCGGTGGGACAGGGGAAGGTGAAAACATTCAGTACTTC. Translation: CASSGGTGEGENIQYF. This chain connects TRBV5-5 to TRBJ2-4; 10 nucleotides line up with TRBD1. Germline assignment: CDR1 SGHKS and CDR2 YYEKEE (reference sequence). The junction had 9 bases not matched to a gene; V was cut back by 4 bases and J by 5 bases. The CDR3 length is 16 residues.

V is TRBV29-1 and J is TRBJ1-4, with 7 bases fitting TRBD1. V trimming: 7 bases; J trimming: 3 bases; junction bases outside the gene matches: 5. The length of the CDR3 is 13 residues. Germline CDR1 reads SQVTM; CDR2 reads ANQGSEA. As DNA, the CDR3 is TGCAGCGGTCATACAGGGGCTAATGAAAAACTGTTTTTT. It yields the protein CSGHTGANEKLFF.

This chain joins TRBV30 and TRBJ2-5, with D possibly TRBD2 on 5 matching bases. There are 13 residues in the CDR3. Trimming stripped 5 bases from V and 5 bases from J, with 15 bases between. Germline V gene lookup returns CDR1 GTSNPN and CDR2 SVGIG (reference sequence). The CDR3 loop reads CAWRPLRGETQYF. The CDR3, as DNA: TGTGCCTGGCGCCCACTTAGAGGGGAGACCCAGTACTTC. Variable domain in full (rest from reference TRBV30 and TRBJ2-5): SQTIHQWPATLVQPVGSPLSLECTVEGTSNPNLYWYRQAAGRGLQLLFYSVGIGQISSEVPQNLSASRPQDRQFILSSKKLLLSDSGFYLCAWRPLRGETQYFGPGTRLLVL.

This clone was seen only once. The rearrangement links TRBV6-5 to TRBJ2-2; tentative D call: TRBD1 (6 bases). Trimming pared 5 bases from V and 4 bases from J, leaving 11 bases between. CDR1 and CDR2 from the germline V gene are MNHEY and SVGAGI. CDR3 size: 14 residues. The CDR3 region is CASSRFRGTGELFF. DNA for the CDR3: TGTGCCAGCAGTCGGTTCAGGGGCACCGGGGAGCTGTTTTTT.

The V gene is TRBV5-4, the J gene TRBJ2-7, with D perhaps TRBD1 (6 bases). The ends were cut back, 4 bases at V and 2 bases at J, with 16 bases in the middle. Germline assignment: CDR1 SGHNT and CDR2 YYREEE (reference sequence). The CDR3 is made up of 15 amino acids. CDR3 residues: CASSHMGARAYEQYF. Here the CDR3 DNA reads TGTGCCAGCAGCCACATGGGGGCCAGGGCCTACGAGCAGTACTTC. Drawing the rest from reference TRBV5-4 and TRBJ2-7, the complete variable domain is ETGVTQSPTHLIKTRGQQVTLRCSSQSGHNTVSWYQQALGQGPQFIFQYYREEENGRGNFPPRFSGLQFPNYSSELNVNALELDDSALYLCASSHMGARAYEQYFGPGTRLTVT.

The genes are TRBV6-5 and TRBJ1-2; D might be TRBD1 (5 bases). Trimming pared 5 bases from V and 0 bases from J, leaving 10 bases between. The germline gives CDR1 MNHEY, CDR2 SVGAGI. This CDR3 region has 14 residues. CDR3 bases: TGTGCCAGCAGTAAAAGACAGACTAACTATGGCTACACCTTC. It translates to CASSKRQTNYGYTF.

This rearrangement joins TRBV6-5 to TRBJ1-2, with D perhaps matching TRBD1 (5 bases). The CDR3 is 14 amino acids. Germline V gene sequence: CDR1 MNHEY, CDR2 SVGAGI. With 2 bases removed from V and 7 bases from J, the gap between germline ends came to 14 bases. CDR3 in DNA: TGTGCCAGCAGTTACGCCTTGAAAAGGGGTGGCTACACCTTC. Translating it yields CASSYALKRGGYTF.

The chain uses TRBV28 and TRBJ1-5; D is undetermined. Trimming left V 3 bases short and J 3 bases short, with 15 bases between. CDR3 length: 16 residues. CDR1 MDHEN and CDR2 SYDVKM come from the germline V gene. The CDR3 reads CASSLRGPQFNQPQHF. The CDR3, as DNA: TGTGCCAGCAGTTTGCGTGGTCCGCAGTTCAATCAGCCCCAGCATTTT.

This chain links TRBV28 with TRBJ2-3; D is undetermined. Trimming pared 5 bases from V and 0 bases from J, leaving 9 bases between. CDR3 length equals 14 residues. CDR1 and CDR2 from the germline V gene are MDHEN and SYDVKM. CDR3 in DNA: TGTGCCAGCAGTCCCTACTCTAGCACAGATACGCAGTATTTT. This codes for CASSPYSSTDTQYF. Drawing the rest from reference TRBV28 and TRBJ2-3, the complete variable domain is DVKVTQSSRYLVKRTGEKVFLECVQDMDHENMFWYRQDPGLGLRLIYFSYDVKMKEKGDIPEGYSVSREKKERFSLILESASTNQTSMYLCASSPYSSTDTQYFGPGTRLTVL.

This sequence joins TRBV10-3 and TRBJ2-2, with D unclear. V shed 8 bases and J shed 6 bases, with 13 bases lying between them. CDR1 ENHRY and CDR2 SYGVKD come from the germline V gene. This CDR3 is 13 amino acids long. The DNA of the CDR3 is TGTGCCATCGGTTCGCGTGAACCCGGGGAGCTGTTTTTT. Protein sequence: CAIGSREPGELFF.

The chain has TRBV2 and TRBJ2-5; 7 bases fit TRBD1. Trimming at V came to 6 bases and at J to 3 bases, leaving 4 bases not matched to a gene. Germline CDR1 reads SNHLY; CDR2 reads FYNNEI. The CDR3 extends over 13 amino acids. The CDR3 DNA reads TGTGCCAGCAGCGACACAGGGGAAGAGACCCAGTACTTC. This translates into CASSDTGEETQYF.

The chain employs TRBV4-3 and TRBJ2-7; the D is unclear. Germline loops: CDR1 LGHNA, CDR2 YSLEER. The germline V and J ends were trimmed by 0 bases and 0 bases, with 9 bases remaining between them. The CDR3 totals 15 residues. Written as DNA, the CDR3 is TGCGCCAGCAGCCAAGACCTAAGTTTCTCCTACGAGCAGTACTTC. Residues: CASSQDLSFSYEQYF.

V and J are TRBV5-8 and TRBJ1-5; no reliable D call. The V gene lost 4 bases and the J gene lost 3 bases, with 20 bases spanning the gap. The CDR3 length is 17 residues. CDR1 and CDR2 (germline): SGHTS, YDEGEE. CDR3 coding DNA: TGTGCCAGCAGCATTCCGGGATCATGGGATGCCAATCAGCCCCAGCATTTT. Translating gives CASSIPGSWDANQPQHF.

The chain is built from TRBV4-1 and TRBJ1-2; no clear D gene. The V end was cut by 0 bases, the J end by 13 bases, with 15 bases between. Germline CDR1 reads MGHRA; CDR2 reads YSYEKL. This CDR3 spans 13 amino acids. The CDR3 DNA reads as TGCGCCAGCAGCCAAGAGAACCTTGGTCTCTGCACCTTC. Its translation is CASSQENLGLCTF.

This chain connects TRBV7-9 to TRBJ2-7, with 11 bases aligning to TRBD2. J gave up 7 bases and V 4 bases, and 9 bases lay outside the gene matches. The CDR3 extends over 15 amino acids. Per germline, CDR1 SEHNR and CDR2 FQNEAQ (reference sequence). CDR3 in DNA: TGTGCCAGCAGCTGGGGACTAGCGGACCTAGGAGAGCAGTACTTC. Protein sequence: CASSWGLADLGEQYF.

J is TRBJ1-4 and V is TRBV28; perhaps TRBD1 as D (6 bases). The germline V gene has CDR1 MDHEN and CDR2 SYDVKM. V lost 7 bases and J lost 4, with 16 bases in between. The CDR3 sequence is 15 residues long. In nucleotides, the CDR3 is TGTGCCAGCACCCTCAGGGGCAGAAGTAATGAAAAACTGTTTTTT. This codes for CASTLRGRSNEKLFF.

With regard to this clone: Other DNA sequences within the sample encode an identical CDR3. This chain uses TRBV11-2 with TRBJ2-7, with TRBD2 identical over 9 bases. After removal of 5 bases from V and 0 bases from J, the junction contained 2 bases not matched to a gene. The CDR3 sequence is 14 residues long. Germline V CDR1 and CDR2: SGHAT, FQNNGV. CDR3 sequence: CASSLSGSSYEQYF. The CDR3 DNA follows: TGTGCCAGCAGCCTTAGCGGGAGCTCCTACGAGCAGTACTTC.

V gene TRBV6-5 combines with J gene TRBJ2-1, with TRBD2 identical over 15 bases. This CDR3 is 14 amino acids long. Germline loops: CDR1 MNHEY, CDR2 SVGAGI. Unmatched junction bases numbered 6, after V lost 8 bases and J lost 10 bases. The CDR3 nucleotides are TGTGCCAGCTCAGGACTAGCGGGAGGGCAGGAGCAGTTCTTC. Its protein is CASSGLAGGQEQFF.

This sequence joins TRBV10-1 and TRBJ1-3; D is uncertain. V dropped 6 bases and J dropped 0 bases, with 9 bases sitting between them. Germline CDR1 and CDR2: WNHNN and SYGVQD (reference sequence). CDR3 length equals 14 residues. CDR3: CASSGSASGNTIYF. The CDR3 DNA follows: TGCGCCAGCAGCGGTTCAGCCTCTGGAAACACCATATATTTT.